The 6 T cell receptor beta chains below come from one sample, sequenced in a study of Ad26.COV2.S vaccination and SARS-CoV-2 variants. The table came from immunoSEQ multiplex PCR; TCRdb's copy has only in-frame clones and leaves some out. This sample has about 480,000 clones, with roughly 87% found just once. The treatment denotes: around 19 received Ad26.COV2.S at low or high dose, single or two shots; roughly five received placebo; per-sample allocation not given. All samples were drawn on day 63, counting from the first vaccine or placebo injection. This material consisted of peripheral blood, taken in a trial of Ad26.COV2.S vaccine versus placebo. The source is a person aged 18-60 years who received the Ad26.COV2.S COVID-19 vaccine or a placebo.

The J gene is TRBJ1-1, the V gene TRBV3-1 (or the pseudogene TRBV3-2); D gene unclear. CDR3 length: 12 amino acids. Per the germline V gene, CDR1 is LGHDT and CDR2 is YNNKEL (reference sequence). The ends were cut back, 3 bases at V and 0 bases at J, with 2 bases in the middle. The CDR3 nucleotides read TGTGCCAGCAGCCACTTGAACACTGAAGCTTTCTTT. It translates to CASSHLNTEAFF.

CDR3 in DNA: TGTGCCTGGAGTGAGCTAGCAGGGGATACGCAGTATTTT. It codes for CAWSELAGDTQYF. The genes are TRBV30 and TRBJ2-3; D may correspond to TRBD1 or TRBD2 (5 bases each). Trimming cost V 1 base and J 6 bases, with 11 bases left between them. The CDR3 is made up of 13 amino acids. Germline V gene lookup returns CDR1 GTSNPN and CDR2 SVGIG (reference sequence).

V is TRBV18 and J is TRBJ2-2; D may be TRBD1 or TRBD2 (5 bases each). The CDR3 sequence is 14 residues long. Trimming shortened V by 3 bases and J by 2 bases, and 7 bases separated the two germline ends. Germline lookup yields CDR1 KGHSH and CDR2 LQKENI. CDR3 DNA: TGTGCCAGCTCACCTGGGGGAAACACCGGGGAGCTGTTTTTT. Residues: CASSPGGNTGELFF.

The V gene is TRBV2, the J gene TRBJ2-5; no firm D call. V gave up 1 base and J gave up 7 bases, with 13 bases separating them. Per the germline V gene, CDR1 is SNHLY and CDR2 is FYNNEI. The CDR3 loop spans 14 amino acids. CDR3 bases: TGTGCCAGCAGTGAAGACCGCCCGATGGTGACCCAGTACTTC. This sequence encodes CASSEDRPMVTQYF.

The J gene is TRBJ1-1, the V gene TRBV5-1, with TRBD1 identical over 10 bases. V shed 4 bases, J shed 5 bases, and the junction held 8 bases outside the gene matches. CDR3 size: 15 residues. Germline CDR1 is SGHRS and CDR2 is YFSETQ. The CDR3 coding sequence is TGCGCCAGCAGCCTTACCGGGACAGGGGTAACTGAAGCTTTCTTT. It encodes CASSLTGTGVTEAFF.

The CDR3: CASSPLPGQGENEQFF. DNA for the CDR3: TGTGCCAGCAGCCCCCTACCGGGACAGGGGGAGAATGAGCAGTTCTTC. The rearrangement links TRBV5-4 to TRBJ2-1; 11 bases are a match to TRBD1. Trimming at V came to 4 bases and at J to 7 bases, leaving 10 bases not matched to a gene. CDR1 and CDR2 (germline): SGHNT, YYREEE (reference sequence). CDR3 size: 16 residues.